The T cell receptor (beta chain) described here comes from a study of T-cell reconstitution after alpha-beta-depleted transplantation in children. CDR3 size: 14 residues. The V gene lost 3 bases and the J gene lost 2 bases, with 10 bases spanning the gap. In germline, CDR1 is KGHDR, CDR2 SFDVKD. Unique molecular identifiers were used in preparing the TCRbeta library. TCRdb re-analysed the PCR reads in MiXCR, keeping a single row per CDR3 protein. The data contain around 300,000 distinct CDR3 sequences, around a tenth of them singletons. This clonotype showed up many times. The material sequenced was peripheral blood, taken 180 days after TCRalphabeta/CD19-depleted stem cell transplant. The TCR originated in a male patient between 2 and 9 years old who had a stem cell transplant for chronic granulomatous disease, so the T cells may come from the graft donor. The genes are TRBV24-1 and TRBJ2-7, with D tentatively TRBD1 (6 bases). Here the CDR3 DNA reads TGTGCCACCAGTGATGCCGACAGGCCCTACGAGCAGTACTTC. This encodes CATSDADRPYEQYF.